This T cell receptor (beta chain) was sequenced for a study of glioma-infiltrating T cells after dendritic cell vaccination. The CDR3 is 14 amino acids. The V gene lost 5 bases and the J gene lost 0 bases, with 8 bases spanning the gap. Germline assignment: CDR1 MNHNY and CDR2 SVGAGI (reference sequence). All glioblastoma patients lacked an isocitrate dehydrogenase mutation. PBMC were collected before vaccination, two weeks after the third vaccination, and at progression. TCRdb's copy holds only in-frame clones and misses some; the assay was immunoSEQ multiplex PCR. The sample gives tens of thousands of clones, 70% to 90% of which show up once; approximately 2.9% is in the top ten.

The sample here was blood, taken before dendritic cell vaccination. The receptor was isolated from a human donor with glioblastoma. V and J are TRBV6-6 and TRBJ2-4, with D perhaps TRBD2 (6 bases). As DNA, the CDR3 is TGTGCCAGCAGTGGGACTGTAGCCAAAAACATTCAGTACTTC. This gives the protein CASSGTVAKNIQYF.